The clone carrying this TCR beta chain was found many times. Isolating PBMCs gave at least 6 million of these cells per sample. The data originate from a study of blood T cells in healthy people across ages. This CDR3 has 16 amino acids. Germline CDR1 reads LGHNA; CDR2 reads YSLEER. Trimming took off 1 base at V and 3 bases at J, with 12 bases between the two ends. Primed by a sample-barcoded 5' primer and a J-beta primer mix, a second PCR proceeded for about 6 to 11 cycles. MiXCR, applied by TCRdb to the 5' RACE reads, yields one record per CDR3 protein. Of fewer than 800,000 distinct CDR3 sequences listed, 20% to 25% are singletons.

The clonotype originates from a man in his sixties or seventies in good health. The sample was blood. The chain joins TRBV4-3 to TRBJ2-2; D possibly corresponds to TRBD1 (6 bases). The CDR3 DNA reads as TGCGCCAGCAGCCAAGCTCAAAAGGGGGACACCGGGGAGCTGTTTTTT. Translating gives CASSQAQKGDTGELFF.